The 5 T cell receptor beta chains below were found in one sample sequenced in a study of T-cell reconstitution after alpha-beta-depleted transplantation in children. During its preparation, the TCRbeta library received unique molecular identifiers. TCRdb analysed the PCR reads with MiXCR anew, one entry per CDR3 protein. In the table there are about 980,000 distinct CDR3 sequences, under 30% of which are singletons. This material consisted of PBMCs, mostly from graft donor cells, taken 360 days after TCRalphabeta/CD19-depleted stem cell transplant. The receptors shown here come from a boy in the first two years of life who had a stem cell transplant for SCID, so the T cells may come from the graft donor.

For this clonotype: One junction end disagrees with the germline gene, perhaps due to a read error. The rearrangement uses TRBV6-5 and TRBJ2-6; D remains ambiguous. The length of the CDR3 is 17 residues. CDR1 and CDR2 (germline): MNHEY, SVGAGI. The CDR3 loop is CASSYSISWLGTNVLTF. CDR3 DNA: TGTGCCAGCAGTTACTCGATCTCGTGGCTTGGGACCAACGTCCTGACTTTC.

This chain connects TRBV6-1 to TRBJ2-7; TRBD2 might be the D (6 bases). Trimming removed 8 bases from V and 4 bases from J, with 15 bases in between. Per the germline V gene, CDR1 is MNHNS and CDR2 is SASEGT. This CDR3 contains 13 residues. CDR3: CASLRRGGYEQYF. CDR3 in DNA: TGTGCCAGCTTAAGGCGGGGTGGGTACGAGCAGTACTTC.

There are a few counts of this clonotype. The chain recombines TRBV20-1 with TRBJ2-1, with 10 bases aligning to TRBD2. Per germline, CDR1 DFQATT and CDR2 SNEGSKA (reference sequence). This CDR3 is 15 amino acids long. V lost 2 bases and J lost 3; bases outside the gene matches: 4. CDR3 nucleotide sequence: TGCAGTGCTAGACTAGCGGGGGCCATCTACAATGAGCAGTTCTTC. It translates to CSARLAGAIYNEQFF.

The chain uses TRBV3-1 and TRBJ1-1; D is uncertain. The CDR3 runs to 17 residues. Looked up from germline, CDR1 is LGHDT and CDR2 is YNNKEL (reference sequence). Trimming stripped 0 bases from V and 3 bases from J, with 17 bases between. Here the CDR3 reads CASSQDHRGRVDTEAFF. DNA of the CDR3: TGTGCCAGCAGCCAAGATCATCGGGGAAGGGTGGACACTGAAGCTTTCTTT.

V is TRBV12-3 or TRBV12-4 and J is TRBJ1-2, with a possible D match to TRBD1 (6 bases). This CDR3 has 13 residues. Between the trimmed V and J ends, which lost 5 bases and 3 bases, there was a span of 10 bases. CDR3 protein: CASSPGQHYGYTF. The CDR3 coding sequence is TGTGCCAGCAGTCCCGGACAGCACTATGGCTACACCTTC.